A single sample is the source of the 24 T cell receptor beta chains below, sequenced in a study of cytomegalovirus exposure and HLA in healthy donors (dated by TCRdb to the late 2010s). Receptor amplification or capture employed the immunoSEQ multiplex PCR assay. For the multiplex PCR, a mixture combining 60 forward primers for TCR Vbeta segments and 13 reverse primers for TCR Jbeta segments was used. TCRdb provides this immuneACCESS table in a form limited to in-frame rearrangements. Some clones are lacking; in checked studies, under half of them reflect an unresolved V gene, and why the rest are absent is not known. Here the sample has fewer than 200,000 clones; about 80% occur a single time. The top ten hold 0.65% of the sample. Sequenced material: PBMCs. Every receptor here comes from a boy younger than 18 in good health and CMV-seronegative.

J is TRBJ1-1 and V is TRBV7-3; TRBD1 aligns across 8 bases. Germline V gives CDR1 SGHTA, CDR2 FQGTGA. This CDR3 is built from 16 residues. The junction had 8 bases not matched to a gene; V was cut back by 5 bases and J by 0 bases. The CDR3 sequence: CASSPGQGAMNTEAFF. The DNA of the CDR3 is TGTGCCAGCAGCCCCGGACAGGGCGCTATGAACACTGAAGCTTTCTTT.

V usage is TRBV5-4 and J usage is TRBJ1-2, with TRBD1 identical over 8 bases. The CDR3 runs to 16 residues. After removal of 4 bases from V and 4 bases from J, the junction contained 12 bases not matched to a gene. Looked up from germline, CDR1 is SGHNT and CDR2 is YYREEE (reference sequence). CDR3 sequence (DNA): TGTGCCAGCAGCGATCCGACAGGGGCAATCCCCTATGGCTACACCTTC. Translated, it gives CASSDPTGAIPYGYTF.

J is TRBJ1-1 and V is TRBV4-1, with TRBD1 matching 12 bases. Germline values: CDR1 MGHRA, CDR2 YSYEKL. This CDR3 region has 15 residues. V dropped 4 bases and J dropped 4; count of bases not matched to a gene: 4. CDR3 residues: CASSRGQGASTEAFF. DNA of the CDR3: TGCGCCAGCAGCCGGGGACAGGGGGCGTCCACTGAAGCTTTCTTT.

The V and J genes are TRBV5-6 and TRBJ1-2; 9 nucleotides line up with TRBD1. The germline gives CDR1 SGHDT, CDR2 YYEEEE. CDR3 length: 17 amino acids. The J segment lost 4 bases and the V segment lost 5 bases, leaving 15 bases of the junction unmatched. The CDR3 is CASRLQPGQGVGYGYTF. The CDR3 DNA follows: TGTGCCAGCAGGCTTCAGCCGGGACAGGGAGTGGGCTATGGCTACACCTTC. Combining the CDR3 with reference TRBV5-6 and TRBJ1-2 gives the whole variable domain DAGVTQSPTHLIKTRGQQVTLRCSPKSGHDTVSWYQQALGQGPQFIFQYYEEEERQRGNFPDRFSGHQFPNYSSELNVNALLLGDSALYLCASRLQPGQGVGYGYTFGSGTRLTVV.

This clone was seen at least ten times. The chain joins TRBV6-4 to TRBJ2-2, with TRBD2 identical over 10 bases. The CDR3 sequence is 16 residues long. Germline V gene lookup returns CDR1 MRHNA and CDR2 SNTAGT. J gave up 5 bases and V 8 bases, and 11 bases lay outside the gene matches. Written as DNA, the CDR3 is TGTGCCAGCGCGTCTAGCGGGGGCGAAGGAACCGGGGAGCTGTTTTTT. Its translation is CASASSGGEGTGELFF.

J is TRBJ1-1 and V is TRBV7-8, with D possibly TRBD1 on 5 matching bases. The CDR3 loop spans 14 amino acids. The germline gives CDR1 SGHVS, CDR2 FQNEAQ. The V end lost 3 bases, the J end lost 5 bases, and 13 bases lay between the germline ends. CDR3 in amino acids: CASSFLGRATEAFF. For the CDR3, the DNA is TGTGCCAGCAGCTTCCTGGGGCGTGCGACTGAAGCTTTCTTT.

In regard to this clone: The junction departs from germline at one end; a sequencing error may be responsible. The chain carries TRBV5-5 and TRBJ2-7; 14 positions agree with TRBD2. CDR1 and CDR2 (germline): SGHKS, YYEKEE (reference sequence). CDR3 length: 16 residues. This CDR3 is CASSLDRGLAGGTVVF. For the CDR3, the DNA is TGTGCCAGCAGCTTGGATAGAGGACTAGCGGGAGGTACGGTCGTTTTC. The full variable domain, with the rest looked up from reference TRBV5-5 and TRBJ2-7, is DAGVTQSPTHLIKTRGQQVTLRCSPISGHKSVSWYQQVLGQGPQFIFQYYEKEERGRGNFPDRFSARQFPNYSSELNVNALLLGDSALYLCASSLDRGLAGGTVVFGPGTRLTVT.

The chain joins TRBV18 to TRBJ2-4, with D hard to call. V was cut by 0 bases and J by 1 base, with 7 bases left in between. The germline V gene encodes CDR1 KGHSH and CDR2 LQKENI. The CDR3 sequence is 15 residues long. The DNA for the CDR3 is TGTGCCAGCTCACCACCGTGGCCGGCCAAAAACATTCAGTACTTC. It codes for CASSPPWPAKNIQYF.

The chain is built from TRBV5-1 and TRBJ1-3; TRBD1 matches at 8 bases. Trimming removed 3 bases from V and 0 bases from J; junction bases left unmatched: 11. The V gene's germline CDR1 is SGHRS and CDR2 YFSETQ. The CDR3 runs to 18 residues. CDR3 in amino acids: CASSSTYRQGISGNTIYF. Written as DNA, the CDR3 is TGCGCCAGCAGCTCCACTTATAGACAGGGGATCTCTGGAAACACCATATATTTT.

V gene TRBV10-3 combines with J gene TRBJ2-3; D may be TRBD2 (6 bases). Germline values: CDR1 ENHRY, CDR2 SYGVKD. The CDR3 consists of 14 residues. Trimming removed 4 bases from V and 2 bases from J, with 10 bases in between. The CDR3 reads CAISGRGLTDTQYF. Written as DNA, the CDR3 is TGTGCCATCAGTGGAAGGGGACTCACAGATACGCAGTATTTT.

The chain uses TRBV6-5 and TRBJ1-2; D is ambiguous. The CDR3 totals 13 residues. CDR1 is MNHEY and CDR2 is SVGAGI in the germline V gene. V dropped 2 bases and J dropped 9 bases, with 13 bases sitting between them. Here the CDR3 reads CASSYSRSSSYTF. The DNA for the CDR3 is TGTGCCAGCAGTTACAGTCGTTCCTCTAGCTACACCTTC.

The genes are TRBV9 and TRBJ2-3; 9 bases line up with TRBD2. CDR3 length equals 17 residues. Germline V gives CDR1 SGDLS, CDR2 YYNGEE. After removal of 0 bases from V and 11 bases from J, the junction contained 16 bases not matched to a gene. CDR3 loop: CASSVAPREGIRSWQYF. CDR3 DNA sequence: TGTGCCAGCAGCGTAGCCCCGCGGGAGGGTATACGCAGTTGGCAGTATTTT.

The V and J genes are TRBV16 and TRBJ1-1, with D perhaps matching TRBD1 (5 bases). The CDR3 loop spans 15 amino acids. The V and J ends lost 4 bases and 1 base respectively, with 13 bases between them. Looked up from germline, CDR1 is KGHSY and CDR2 is FQNENV. Written as DNA, the CDR3 is TGTGCCAGCAGCCTCTATTTCGGACAGAACACTGAAGCTTTCTTT. Residues: CASSLYFGQNTEAFF.

This chain links TRBV18 with TRBJ2-5; no clear D. The CDR3 loop spans 13 amino acids. CDR1 is KGHSH, CDR2 LQKENI, per germline. V lost 5 bases, J lost 5 bases, and 12 bases lay in between. CDR3 bases: TGTGCCAGCTCATCTAGTATGGCGGAGACCCAGTACTTC. It specifies CASSSSMAETQYF. The complete variable domain, with remaining parts taken from reference TRBV18 and TRBJ2-5, reads NAGVMQNPRHLVRRRGQEARLRCSPMKGHSHVYWYRQLPEEGLKFMVYLQKENIIDESGMPKERFSAEFPKEGPSILRIQQVVRGDSAAYFCASSSSMAETQYFGPGTRLLVL.

The rearrangement uses TRBV19 and TRBJ2-5, with D perhaps matching TRBD1 (6 bases). V dropped 6 bases and J dropped 3 bases, with 11 bases sitting between them. The length of the CDR3 is 13 residues. CDR1 and CDR2 from the germline V gene are LNHDA and SQIVND (reference sequence). CDR3 residues: CASSMDSEETQYF. The CDR3 coding sequence is TGTGCCAGTAGCATGGACAGTGAAGAGACCCAGTACTTC.

The rearrangement joins TRBV9 to TRBJ2-1; D not certain. CDR1 SGDLS and CDR2 YYNGEE come from the germline V gene. V was cut by 2 bases and J by 4 bases, with 7 bases left in between. The CDR3 sequence is 13 residues long. For the CDR3, the DNA is TGTGCCAGCAGCGTGTCTACTTACAATGAGCAGTTCTTC. It codes for CASSVSTYNEQFF.

This clone appeared once. The V and J genes are TRBV2 and TRBJ2-2, with D possibly matching TRBD2 (6 bases). The CDR3 has 15 residues. Germline CDR1 and CDR2: SNHLY and FYNNEI. With 6 bases removed from V and 3 bases from J, the gap between germline ends came to 14 bases. CDR3 sequence: CASSPTGLYTGELFF. As DNA, the CDR3 is TGTGCCAGCAGCCCCACGGGACTCTACACCGGGGAGCTGTTTTTT.

The chain recombines TRBV19 with TRBJ2-5, with 9 bases matching TRBD1. J gave up 5 bases and V 6 bases, and 7 bases lay outside the gene matches. CDR1 is LNHDA, CDR2 SQIVND, per germline (reference sequence). The CDR3 runs to 14 residues. This CDR3 is CASRTGGRQETQYF. The DNA of the CDR3 is TGTGCCAGTAGAACAGGGGGCAGACAGGAGACCCAGTACTTC.

The gene calls are TRBV11-2 and TRBJ2-1, with D tentatively TRBD2 (7 bases). The length of the CDR3 is 15 residues. V was clipped by 5 bases and J by 6 bases, with 17 bases between them. Germline CDR1 SGHAT, CDR2 FQNNGV. DNA of the CDR3: TGTGCCAGCAGCAAACGGACTAGGGGGGCCAATGAGCAGTTCTTC. It codes for CASSKRTRGANEQFF.

The V gene is TRBV5-4, the J gene TRBJ2-3, with D unclear. V gave up 1 base and J gave up 2 bases, with 8 bases separating them. The V gene's germline CDR1 is SGHNT and CDR2 YYREEE (reference sequence). The CDR3 consists of 14 residues. The CDR3 DNA sequence: TGTGCCAGCAGCTTGATGTTAGACACAGATACGCAGTATTTT. Translation gives CASSLMLDTDTQYF.

The chain recombines TRBV11-1 with TRBJ2-2, with D uncertain. Germline CDR1 is SGHAT and CDR2 is FQDESV (reference sequence). The CDR3 covers 12 residues. Trimming cost V 3 bases and J 5 bases, with 4 bases left between them. CDR3 bases: TGTGCCAGCAGCTTCGGTACCGGGGAGCTGTTTTTT. Translated: CASSFGTGELFF.

The gene calls are TRBV5-1 and TRBJ2-7; TRBD2 aligns across 9 bases. CDR1 SGHRS and CDR2 YFSETQ come from the germline V gene. V shed 0 bases, J shed 4 bases, and the junction held 5 bases outside the gene matches. The CDR3 has 15 residues. The chain's CDR3 is CASSLGVSGSYEQYF. The CDR3 region has the DNA TGCGCCAGCAGCTTGGGGGTTAGCGGGAGTTACGAGCAGTACTTC.

V is TRBV6-1 and J is TRBJ2-3, with D perhaps TRBD2 (5 bases). CDR1 MNHNS and CDR2 SASEGT come from the germline V gene. The CDR3 length is 15 residues. Trimming removed 1 base from V and 3 bases from J, with 11 bases in between. CDR3: CASSEEKRPTDTQYF. The DNA for the CDR3 is TGTGCCAGCAGTGAAGAAAAGCGGCCAACAGATACGCAGTATTTT.

The chain employs TRBV19 and TRBJ1-1; unclear D gene. Germline V gene data show CDR1 as LNHDA and CDR2 as SQIVND (reference sequence). Trimming shortened V by 5 bases and J by 1 base, and 11 bases separated the two germline ends. CDR3 length: 14 amino acids. In nucleotides, the CDR3 is TGTGCCAGTAGTTGGATCACAGAGAACACTGAAGCTTTCTTT. This encodes CASSWITENTEAFF.